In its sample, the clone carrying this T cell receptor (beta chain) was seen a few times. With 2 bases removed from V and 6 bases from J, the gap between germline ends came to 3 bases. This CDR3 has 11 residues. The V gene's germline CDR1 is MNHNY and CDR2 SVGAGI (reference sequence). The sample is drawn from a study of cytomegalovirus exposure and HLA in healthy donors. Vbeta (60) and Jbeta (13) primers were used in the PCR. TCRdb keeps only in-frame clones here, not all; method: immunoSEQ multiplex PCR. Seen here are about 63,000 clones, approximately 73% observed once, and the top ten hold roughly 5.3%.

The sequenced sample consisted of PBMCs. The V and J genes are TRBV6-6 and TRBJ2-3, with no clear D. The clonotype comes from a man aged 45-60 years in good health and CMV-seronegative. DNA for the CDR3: TGTGCCAGCAGTTACCAGGATACGCAGTATTTT. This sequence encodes CASSYQDTQYF.